Sequencing of this T cell receptor beta chain was carried out in a study of response to subunit inactivated influenza vaccine. Study-level results: After each seasonal influenza vaccination, few new T cells are recruited, the authors suggested.

This clonotype has at least ten counts. Its antigen is currently unknown. TCRdb processed the RT-PCR reads anew with MiXCR; each CDR3 protein has one entry. The table has more than 400,000 distinct CDR3 sequences, approximately 11% seen once; the top ten hold approximately 12%. CDR3 length: 15 residues. The V segment lost 5 bases and the J segment 8 bases; nucleotides outside the gene matches: 9. The origin of this receptor is a man aged 45 to 65 who received an inactivated influenza vaccine. The specimen comprised PBMCs from blood, sampled roughly 46 days after vaccination. This chain links TRBV12-3 or TRBV12-4 with TRBJ1-4, with 9 bases matching TRBD1. CDR3 DNA sequence: TGTGCCAGCAGTCCAGGACAGGGGAGGGGCGAAAAACTGTTTTTT. Its translation: CASSPGQGRGEKLFF.